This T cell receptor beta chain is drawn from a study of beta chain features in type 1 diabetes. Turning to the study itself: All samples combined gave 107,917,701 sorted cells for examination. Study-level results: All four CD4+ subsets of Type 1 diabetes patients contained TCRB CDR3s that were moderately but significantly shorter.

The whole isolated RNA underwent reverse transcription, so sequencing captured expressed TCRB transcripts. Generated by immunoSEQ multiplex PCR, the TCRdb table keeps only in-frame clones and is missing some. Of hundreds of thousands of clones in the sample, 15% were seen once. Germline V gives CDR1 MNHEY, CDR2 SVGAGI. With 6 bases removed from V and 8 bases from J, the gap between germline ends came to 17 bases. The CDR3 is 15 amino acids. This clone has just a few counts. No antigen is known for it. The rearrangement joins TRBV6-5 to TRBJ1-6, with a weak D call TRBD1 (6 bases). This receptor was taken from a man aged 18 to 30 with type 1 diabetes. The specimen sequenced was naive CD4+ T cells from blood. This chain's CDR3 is CASSPRTARDSPLHF. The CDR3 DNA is TGTGCCAGCAGCCCTCGGACAGCAAGGGATTCACCCCTCCACTTT.